The entry below gives a single T cell receptor (beta chain) sequence along with its context. CDR1 and CDR2 (germline): LGHDT, YNNKEL (reference sequence). Trimming cost V 7 bases and J 4 bases; bases outside gene matches: 5. The length of the CDR3 is 14 residues. The data were taken from a study of blood T cell repertoires in COVID-19. Study in general: There were acute and convalescent COVID-19 samples, and they came from the United States, Italy and Spain. PBMCs, B-cell-depleted T cells, or T cells provided the cDNA or gDNA that made up the material.

In the authors' methods: Scientists estimated how many nucleated cells there were by amplifying reference gene primers. Only in-frame clones appear in the TCRdb table, and some are missing; sequencing was by immunoSEQ multiplex PCR. Clonal size and the V and J genes are those of that table, whereas D and trimming came from the DNA. The table records 150,000 to 200,000 clones, 70% to 90% of them present only once. This sequence was found in a man aged 55 to 69 with acute or convalescent COVID-19. The sequencing sample was made of peripheral blood. V usage is TRBV3-1 (or the pseudogene TRBV3-2) and J usage is TRBJ1-5; 9 bases fit TRBD1. This CDR3 is CASNDGTGNQPQHF. CDR3 DNA sequence: TGTGCCAGCAATGATGGGACAGGGAATCAGCCCCAGCATTTT.